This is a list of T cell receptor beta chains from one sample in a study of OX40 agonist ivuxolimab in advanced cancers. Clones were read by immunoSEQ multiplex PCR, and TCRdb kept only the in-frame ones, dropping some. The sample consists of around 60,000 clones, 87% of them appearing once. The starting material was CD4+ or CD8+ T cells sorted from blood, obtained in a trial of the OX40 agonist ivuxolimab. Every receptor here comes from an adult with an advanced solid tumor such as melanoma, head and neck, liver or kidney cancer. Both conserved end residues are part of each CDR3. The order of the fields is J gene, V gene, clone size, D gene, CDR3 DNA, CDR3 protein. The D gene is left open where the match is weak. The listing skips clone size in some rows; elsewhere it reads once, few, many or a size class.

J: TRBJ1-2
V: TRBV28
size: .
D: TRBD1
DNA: TGTGCCAGCAGTTCCGGACAGGGTGGGGGCTACACCTTC
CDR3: CASSSGQGGGYTF

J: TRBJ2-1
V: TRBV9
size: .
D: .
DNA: TGTGCCAGCAGCACCCCCCCCGGCGCCCACAATGAGCAGTTCTTC
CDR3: CASSTPPGAHNEQFF

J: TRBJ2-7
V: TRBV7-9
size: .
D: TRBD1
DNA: TGTGCCAGCAGCTTAGCGCCTGACAGGGACTCCTACGAGCAGTACTTC
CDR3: CASSLAPDRDSYEQYF

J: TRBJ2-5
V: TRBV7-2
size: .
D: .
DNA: TGTGCCAGCAGCTTAGCGGGGTCTAATTTGGAGACCCAGTACTTC
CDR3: CASSLAGSNLETQYF

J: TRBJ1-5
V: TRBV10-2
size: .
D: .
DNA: TGCGCCAGCAGTGAGTTAAAAGCGGTTGCGGGCAATCAGCCCCAGCATTTT
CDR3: CASSELKAVAGNQPQHF

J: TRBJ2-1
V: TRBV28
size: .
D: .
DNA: TGTGCCAGCAGTCTACAATACAATGAGCAGTTCTTC
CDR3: CASSLQYNEQFF

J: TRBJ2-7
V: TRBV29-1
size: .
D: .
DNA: TGCAGCGTAGGATACCGCCGGGACTTATTCTCCTACGAGCAGTACTTC
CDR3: CSVGYRRDLFSYEQYF

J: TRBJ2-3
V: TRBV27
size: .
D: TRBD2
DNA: TGTGCCAGCAGTCCCCCTAGGACTAGCGGTAGCACAGATACGCAGTATTTT
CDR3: CASSPPRTSGSTDTQYF

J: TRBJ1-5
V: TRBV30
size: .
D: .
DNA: TGTGCCTGGACCAGAGGGGCCAACCAGCCCCAGCATTTT
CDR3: CAWTRGANQPQHF

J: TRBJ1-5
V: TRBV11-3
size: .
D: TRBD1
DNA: TGTGCCAGCAGCTTTAGGGAGGGGGCTAGTCAGCCCCAGCATTTT
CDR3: CASSFREGASQPQHF

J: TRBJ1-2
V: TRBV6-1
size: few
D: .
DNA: TGTGCCAGCAGTCAAACGACAGGACCCTTATATGGCTACACCTTC
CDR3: CASSQTTGPLYGYTF

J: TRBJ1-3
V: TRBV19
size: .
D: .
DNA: TGTGCCAGTAGTATAGTCGGCTCTGGAAACACCATATATTTT
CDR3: CASSIVGSGNTIYF

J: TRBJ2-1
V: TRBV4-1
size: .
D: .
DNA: TGCGCCAGCAGTCCACGTCAAAGGAGTTCAGGGGCTGAGCAGTTCTTC
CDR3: CASSPRQRSSGAEQFF

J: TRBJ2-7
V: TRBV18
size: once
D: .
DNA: TGTGCCAGCTCACCAACCTCAGGCGGAGAGCAGTACTTC
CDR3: CASSPTSGGEQYF

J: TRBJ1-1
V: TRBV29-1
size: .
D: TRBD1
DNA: TGCAGCGTAGTTAGACAGGGTTGGAATTCTGAAGCTTTCTTT
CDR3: CSVVRQGWNSEAFF

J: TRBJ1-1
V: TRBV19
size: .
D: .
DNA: TGTGCCAGTAGTCCCGACAGTCTAACTGAAGCTTTCTTT
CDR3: CASSPDSLTEAFF

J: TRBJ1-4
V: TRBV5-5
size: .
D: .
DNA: TGTGCCAGCAGCTTTAATTGGGCAGGGGCGGGTGAAAAACTGTTTTTT
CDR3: CASSFNWAGAGEKLFF

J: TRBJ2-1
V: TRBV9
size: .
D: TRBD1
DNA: TGTGCCAGCAGCACTTCCGGGACAGAGATCAATGAGCAGTTCTTC
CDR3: CASSTSGTEINEQFF

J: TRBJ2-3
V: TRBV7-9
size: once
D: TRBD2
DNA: TGTGCCAGCAGCCCCGTCCCCGAGTCCGGGGGGGATACGCAGTATTTT
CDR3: CASSPVPESGGDTQYF

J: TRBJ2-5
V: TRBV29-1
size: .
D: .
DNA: TGCAGCGTTGGGGGTGGGCAAGAGACCCAGTACTTC
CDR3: CSVGGGQETQYF

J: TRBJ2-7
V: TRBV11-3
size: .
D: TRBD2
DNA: TGTGCCAGCAGCTTAGGGACTAGCGGGAGCTACGAGCAGTACTTC
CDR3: CASSLGTSGSYEQYF

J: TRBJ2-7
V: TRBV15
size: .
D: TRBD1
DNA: TGTGCCACCAGCAGATCGGGACAGGGCCTTGCCGAGCAGTACTTC
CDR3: CATSRSGQGLAEQYF

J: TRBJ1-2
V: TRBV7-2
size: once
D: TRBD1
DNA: TGTGCCAGCAGAGACAGGGACAGGGTCGTCTATGGCTACACCTTC
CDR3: CASRDRDRVVYGYTF

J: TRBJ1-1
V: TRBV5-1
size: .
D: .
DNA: TGCGCCAGCAGCTGGGGAGGACAGATCACTGAAGCTTTCTTT
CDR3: CASSWGGQITEAFF

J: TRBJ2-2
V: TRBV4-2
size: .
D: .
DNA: TGTGCCAGCACTGACGGTGGGAGGTCCACCGGGGAGCTGTTTTTT
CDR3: CASTDGGRSTGELFF

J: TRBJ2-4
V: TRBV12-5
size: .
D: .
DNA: TGTGCTAGTGGTTTCGCCCCCCTACGCACAAAGTACTTC
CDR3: CASGFAPLRTKYF

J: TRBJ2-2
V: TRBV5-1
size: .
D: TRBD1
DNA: TGCGCCAGCAGCCCCGGAGACAGGGGGAAGAACACCGGGGAGCTGTTTTTT
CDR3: CASSPGDRGKNTGELFF

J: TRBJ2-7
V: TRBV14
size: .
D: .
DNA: TGTGCCAGCAGGCGGACTGCAGGGGATTACGAGCAGTACTTC
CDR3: CASRRTAGDYEQYF

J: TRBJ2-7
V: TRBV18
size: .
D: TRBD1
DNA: TGTGCCAGCTCAGAGGTTAGGGACAGGGCAGTCGAGCAGTACTTC
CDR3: CASSEVRDRAVEQYF

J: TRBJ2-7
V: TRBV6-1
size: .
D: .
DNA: TGTGCCAGCAGTGCCCGGCCGGCCGCAGACGAGCAGTACTTC
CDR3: CASSARPAADEQYF

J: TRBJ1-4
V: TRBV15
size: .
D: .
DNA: TGTGCCACCAGACGGTCCCCCACCGGGGAAAAACTGTTTTTT
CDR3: CATRRSPTGEKLFF